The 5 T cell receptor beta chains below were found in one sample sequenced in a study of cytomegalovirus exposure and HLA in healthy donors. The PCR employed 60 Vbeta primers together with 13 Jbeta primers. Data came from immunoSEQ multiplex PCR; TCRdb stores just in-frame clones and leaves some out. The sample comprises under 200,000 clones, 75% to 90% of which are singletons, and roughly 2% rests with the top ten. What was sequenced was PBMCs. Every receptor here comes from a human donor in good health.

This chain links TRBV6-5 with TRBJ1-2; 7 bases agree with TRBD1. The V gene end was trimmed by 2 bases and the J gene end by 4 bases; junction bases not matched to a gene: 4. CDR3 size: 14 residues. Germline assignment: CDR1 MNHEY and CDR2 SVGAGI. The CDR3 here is CASSYHRDSYGYTF. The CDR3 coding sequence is TGTGCCAGCAGTTACCACCGGGACAGCTATGGCTACACCTTC.

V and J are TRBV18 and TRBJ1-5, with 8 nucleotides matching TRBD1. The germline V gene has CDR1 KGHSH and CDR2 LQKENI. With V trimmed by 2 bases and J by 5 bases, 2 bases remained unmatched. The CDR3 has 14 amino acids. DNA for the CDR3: TGTGCCAGCTCACCAACAGGGGGGGATCAGCCCCAGCATTTT. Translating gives CASSPTGGDQPQHF.

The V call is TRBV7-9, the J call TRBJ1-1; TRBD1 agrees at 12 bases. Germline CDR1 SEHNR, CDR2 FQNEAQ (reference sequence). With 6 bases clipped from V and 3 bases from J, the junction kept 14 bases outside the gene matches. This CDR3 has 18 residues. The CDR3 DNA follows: TGTGCCAGCAGTCCAACTCCGGGACAGGGGGCGCGGGACACTGAAGCTTTCTTT. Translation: CASSPTPGQGARDTEAFF.

CDR3 nucleotides: TGTGCCAGCAGCTCCCCGGGACAGGGGGCAGGAGGCTACACCTTC. Translation: CASSSPGQGAGGYTF. This chain connects TRBV11-1 to TRBJ1-2, with 12 bases fitting TRBD1. The CDR3 runs to 15 residues. CDR1 SGHAT and CDR2 FQDESV come from the germline V gene (reference sequence). The V and J ends lost 4 bases and 8 bases, in that order; junction bases with no gene match: 8.

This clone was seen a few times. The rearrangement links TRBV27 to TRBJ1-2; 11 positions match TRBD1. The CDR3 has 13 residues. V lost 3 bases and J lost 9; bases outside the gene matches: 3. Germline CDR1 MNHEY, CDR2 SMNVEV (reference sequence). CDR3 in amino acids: CASSFGQGASYTF. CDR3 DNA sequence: TGTGCCAGCAGTTTCGGACAGGGGGCGAGCTACACCTTC.